A selection of T cell receptor beta chains follows, all from one sample in a study of neoadjuvant anti-PD-1 for oral cavity cancer. Repertoires were generated with immunoSEQ multiplex PCR, while TCRdb's copy carries only in-frame clones and drops some. The repertoire holds 7,000 or so clones, with around 40% as singletons. The source material was tumor tissue, sampled before nivolumab (anti-PD-1) treatment. These receptors were taken from a person between 40 and 80 years old with oral cavity squamous cell carcinoma. The CDR3 runs from the conserved cysteine through the conserved F or W. Not all rows give a size; the values are once, few, many and, for expanded clones, a class.

cdr3_aa clone_size j_call v_call
CASRPRRHLENTIYF - TRBJ1-3 TRBV13
CAISELDSLGFGTDTQYF - TRBJ2-3 TRBV10-3
CASSDLDREAVETQYF - TRBJ2-5 TRBV10-2
CASSLYTPPYEQYF - TRBJ2-7 TRBV27
CASSLKRGTGELFF - TRBJ2-2 TRBV11-2
CASSLALGTINEKLFF - TRBJ1-4 TRBV7-9
CASSASGQVNNSPLHF few TRBJ1-6 TRBV2
CSAGQGTNYGYTF - TRBJ1-2 TRBV29-1
CASRTGQGDYGYTF few TRBJ1-2 TRBV6-6
CASSTGTVKAFF few TRBJ1-1 TRBV19
CASSPRPLSTYEQYF few TRBJ2-7 TRBV7-6
CATSRGGEGTQETQYF few TRBJ2-5 TRBV15
CASRDPKEFNQPQHF - TRBJ1-5 TRBV19